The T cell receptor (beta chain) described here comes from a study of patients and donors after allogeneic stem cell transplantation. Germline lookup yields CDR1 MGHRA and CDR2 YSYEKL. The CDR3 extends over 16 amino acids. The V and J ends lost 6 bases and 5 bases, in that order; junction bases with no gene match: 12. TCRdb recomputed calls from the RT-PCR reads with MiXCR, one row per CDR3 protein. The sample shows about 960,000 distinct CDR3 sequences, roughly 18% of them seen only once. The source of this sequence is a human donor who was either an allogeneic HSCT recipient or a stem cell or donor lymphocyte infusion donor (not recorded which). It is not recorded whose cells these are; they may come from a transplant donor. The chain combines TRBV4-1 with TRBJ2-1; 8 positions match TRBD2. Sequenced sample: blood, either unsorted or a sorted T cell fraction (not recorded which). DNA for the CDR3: TGCGCCAGCAGTCCCTTGGGACTAGTGATTAACAATGAGCAGTTCTTC. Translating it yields CASSPLGLVINNEQFF.